This entry describes one TCR beta chain. This entry belongs to a study of blood T cell repertoires in COVID-19. Study-level background: T cells, B-cell-depleted T cells, or PBMCs provided the cDNA or gDNA that served as material.

This CDR3 has 14 residues. Trimming took off 0 bases at V and 6 bases at J, with 9 bases between the two ends. Per germline, CDR1 LGHNA and CDR2 YNFKEQ. In the original processing: The assay estimated nucleated cells by amplifying reference gene primers. Profiling relied on immunoSEQ multiplex PCR, and the TCRdb table lists in-frame clones only, not all of them. The V and J calls and clone size come from that table; D and trimming were worked out from the DNA. The sample includes about 140,000 clones, over 65% seen only once; the top ten take 4.5%. The TCR comes from a woman of 80 years or more with active or convalescent COVID-19. The chain links TRBV4-2 to TRBJ1-3, with D tentatively TRBD1 (6 bases). Sequencing used peripheral blood. The CDR3: CASSQDGQLNTIYF. CDR3 coding DNA: TGTGCCAGCAGCCAAGATGGACAGCTAAACACCATATATTTT.